These 5 T cell receptor beta chains were sequenced from one sample in a study of shared clonotypes between healthy human individuals (dated by TCRdb to 2018 to 2021). Library generation was performed with the immunoSEQ multiplex PCR assay. The clones in this table, taken by TCRdb from immuneACCESS, are in-frame only. Not every clone is retained; where verified, under half of the shortfall comes from an unresolved V gene, and the cause of the rest is unknown. The sample table holds roughly 1,500,000 clones, of which less than 99% were seen once. 0.36% of the sample comes from the top ten. Sequenced sample: naive CD4+ T cells sorted from blood. The cell subset or site label for this specimen denotes: CD45RA+ positively selected. All receptors come from a man in his thirties or forties in good health.

This chain connects TRBV9 to TRBJ2-1, with TRBD2 matching over 8 bases. The ends lost 4 bases at V and 6 bases at J; junction bases unmatched: 18. The CDR3 totals 18 residues. The germline CDR1 and CDR2 sequences are SGDLS and YYNGEE. For the CDR3, the DNA is TGTGCCAGCAGCCCCGAGGGTAGCGGGGTTAGGTGGAGCAATGAGCAGTTCTTC. It translates to CASSPEGSGVRWSNEQFF.

V and J are TRBV2 and TRBJ2-7; a weak D match, TRBD2 (5 bases). Looked up from germline, CDR1 is SNHLY and CDR2 is FYNNEI. This CDR3 spans 13 amino acids. Between the trimmed V and J ends, which lost 6 bases and 5 bases, there was a span of 14 bases. CDR3 protein: CASSPEGKNEQYF. In DNA, the CDR3 is TGTGCCAGCAGCCCAGAGGGTAAAAACGAGCAGTACTTC.

The chain carries TRBV5-5 and TRBJ1-3; D perhaps matches TRBD1 (6 bases). This CDR3 spans 18 amino acids. Between the trimmed V and J ends, which lost 5 bases and 0 bases, there was a span of 21 bases. Germline assignment: CDR1 SGHKS and CDR2 YYEKEE (reference sequence). The CDR3 sequence is CASSSLGAGALSGNTIYF. In DNA, the CDR3 is TGTGCCAGCAGTTCCTTGGGGGCCGGGGCTCTCTCTGGAAACACCATATATTTT. Together with reference TRBV5-5 and TRBJ1-3, the CDR3 gives the full variable domain: DAGVTQSPTHLIKTRGQQVTLRCSPISGHKSVSWYQQVLGQGPQFIFQYYEKEERGRGNFPDRFSARQFPNYSSELNVNALLLGDSALYLCASSSLGAGALSGNTIYFGEGSWLTVV.

As to this clone: The sample holds other DNA sequences that translate to the same CDR3. The rearrangement links TRBV5-1 to TRBJ2-7; D is perhaps TRBD1 (5 bases). V shed 0 bases and J shed 2 bases, with 6 bases lying between them. The CDR3 is made up of 13 amino acids. CDR1 and CDR2 from the germline V gene are SGHRS and YFSETQ. DNA for the CDR3: TGCGCCAGCAGCTTGGGGACACCCTACGAGCAGTACTTC. Protein sequence: CASSLGTPYEQYF.

In this sample, this clone turned up once. The chain uses TRBV6-1 and TRBJ1-2; tentatively, D is TRBD1 (5 bases). Looked up from germline, CDR1 is MNHNS and CDR2 is SASEGT. Trimming removed 5 bases at V and 8 bases at J, with 18 bases between. CDR3 length: 14 amino acids. The CDR3 DNA reads as TGTGCCAGCAGTAATAGGCTCATGGGACGGGGCTACACCTTC. Amino acid sequence: CASSNRLMGRGYTF.